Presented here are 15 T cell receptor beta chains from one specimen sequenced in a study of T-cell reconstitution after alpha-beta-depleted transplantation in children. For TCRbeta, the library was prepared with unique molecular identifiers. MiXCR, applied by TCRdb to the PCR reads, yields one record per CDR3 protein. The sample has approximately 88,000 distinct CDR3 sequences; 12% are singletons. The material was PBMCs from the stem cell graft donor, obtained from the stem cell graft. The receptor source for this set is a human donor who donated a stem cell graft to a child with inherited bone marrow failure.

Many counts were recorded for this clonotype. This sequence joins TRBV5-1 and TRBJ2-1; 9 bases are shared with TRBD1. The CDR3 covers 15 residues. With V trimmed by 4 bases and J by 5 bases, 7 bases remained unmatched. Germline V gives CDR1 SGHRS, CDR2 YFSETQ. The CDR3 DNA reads TGCGCCAGCAGCGGAGGGACAGGGAGTAACAATGAGCAGTTCTTC. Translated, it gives CASSGGTGSNNEQFF.

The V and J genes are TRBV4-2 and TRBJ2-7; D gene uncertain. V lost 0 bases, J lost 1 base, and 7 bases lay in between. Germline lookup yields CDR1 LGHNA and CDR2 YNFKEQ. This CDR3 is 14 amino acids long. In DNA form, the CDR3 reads TGTGCCAGCAGCCAAGATAGACGTTCCTACGAGCAGTACTTC. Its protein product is CASSQDRRSYEQYF.

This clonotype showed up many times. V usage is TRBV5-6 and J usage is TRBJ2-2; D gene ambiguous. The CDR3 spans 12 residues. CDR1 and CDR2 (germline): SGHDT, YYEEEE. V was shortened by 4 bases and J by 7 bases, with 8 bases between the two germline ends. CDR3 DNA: TGTGCCAGCAGCCCCCCTAACGGGGAGCTGTTTTTT. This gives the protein CASSPPNGELFF.

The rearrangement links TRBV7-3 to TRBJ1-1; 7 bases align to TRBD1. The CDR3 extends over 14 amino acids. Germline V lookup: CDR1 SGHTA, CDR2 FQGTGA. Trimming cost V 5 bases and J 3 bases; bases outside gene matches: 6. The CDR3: CASSPTGWDTEAFF. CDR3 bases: TGTGCCAGCAGCCCGACAGGGTGGGACACTGAAGCTTTCTTT.

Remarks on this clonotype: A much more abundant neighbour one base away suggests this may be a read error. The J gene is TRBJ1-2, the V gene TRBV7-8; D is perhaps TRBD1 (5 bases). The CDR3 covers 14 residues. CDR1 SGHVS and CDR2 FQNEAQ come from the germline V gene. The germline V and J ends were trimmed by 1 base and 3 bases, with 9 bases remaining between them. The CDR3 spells CASSLGGDYYGYTF. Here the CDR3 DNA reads TGTGCCAGCAGCTTAGGCGGGGACTACTATGGCTACACCTTC.

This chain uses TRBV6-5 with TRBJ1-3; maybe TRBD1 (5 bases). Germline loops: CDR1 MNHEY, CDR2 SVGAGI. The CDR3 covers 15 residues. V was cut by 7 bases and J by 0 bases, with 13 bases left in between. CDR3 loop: CASIRGVDSGNTIYF. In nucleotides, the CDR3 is TGTGCCAGCATTAGGGGCGTTGACTCTGGAAACACCATATATTTT.

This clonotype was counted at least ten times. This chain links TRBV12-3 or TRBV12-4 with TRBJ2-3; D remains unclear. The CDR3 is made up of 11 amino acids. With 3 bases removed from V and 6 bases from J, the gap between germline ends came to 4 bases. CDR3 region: CASSFGDTQYF. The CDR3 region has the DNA TGTGCCAGCAGTTTCGGGGATACGCAGTATTTT.

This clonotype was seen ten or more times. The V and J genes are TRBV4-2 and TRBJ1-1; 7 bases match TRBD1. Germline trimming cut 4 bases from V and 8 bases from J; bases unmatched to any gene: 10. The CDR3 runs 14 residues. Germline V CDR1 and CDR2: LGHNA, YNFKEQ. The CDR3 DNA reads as TGTGCCAGCAGCCCCCCGACAGGGATCGTCGAAGCTTTCTTT. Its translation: CASSPPTGIVEAFF.

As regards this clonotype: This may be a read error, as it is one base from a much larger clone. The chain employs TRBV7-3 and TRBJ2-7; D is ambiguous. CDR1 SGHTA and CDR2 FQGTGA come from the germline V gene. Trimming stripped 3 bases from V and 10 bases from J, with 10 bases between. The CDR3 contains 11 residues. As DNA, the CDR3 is TGTGCCAGCAGCTTCCCGATTTTACAGTACTTC. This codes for CASSFPILQYF.

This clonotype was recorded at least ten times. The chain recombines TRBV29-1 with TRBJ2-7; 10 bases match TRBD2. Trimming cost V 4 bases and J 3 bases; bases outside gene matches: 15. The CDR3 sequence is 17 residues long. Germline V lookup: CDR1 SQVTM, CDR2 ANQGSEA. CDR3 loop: CSVGGASGRPGIYEQYF. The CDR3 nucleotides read TGCAGCGTTGGGGGTGCTAGCGGGAGACCAGGGATCTACGAGCAGTACTTC.

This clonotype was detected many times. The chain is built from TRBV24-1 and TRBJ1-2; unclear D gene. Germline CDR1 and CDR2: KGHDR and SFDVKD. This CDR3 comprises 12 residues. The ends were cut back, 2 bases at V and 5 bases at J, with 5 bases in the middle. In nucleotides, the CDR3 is TGTGCCACCAGTGATTCCTTTTATGGCTACACCTTC. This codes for CATSDSFYGYTF.

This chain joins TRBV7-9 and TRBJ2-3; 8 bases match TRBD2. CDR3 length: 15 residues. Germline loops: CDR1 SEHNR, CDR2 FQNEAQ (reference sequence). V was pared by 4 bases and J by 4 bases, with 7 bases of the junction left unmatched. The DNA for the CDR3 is TGTGCCAGCAGCTCGGGGGGGACGGAATCAGATACGCAGTATTTT. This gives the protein CASSSGGTESDTQYF.

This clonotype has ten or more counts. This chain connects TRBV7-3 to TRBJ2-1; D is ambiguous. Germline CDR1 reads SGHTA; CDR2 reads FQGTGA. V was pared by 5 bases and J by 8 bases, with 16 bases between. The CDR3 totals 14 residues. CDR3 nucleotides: TGTGCCAGCAGCCCTACAATTTCAAGCGATGAGCAGTTCTTC. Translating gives CASSPTISSDEQFF.

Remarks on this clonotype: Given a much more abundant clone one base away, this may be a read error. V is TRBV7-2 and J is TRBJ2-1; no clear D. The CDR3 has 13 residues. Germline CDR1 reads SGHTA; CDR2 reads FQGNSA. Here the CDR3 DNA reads TGTGCCAGCAGCTTAGATGTATTACGGCAGCAGTTCTTT. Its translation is CASSLDVLRQQFF.

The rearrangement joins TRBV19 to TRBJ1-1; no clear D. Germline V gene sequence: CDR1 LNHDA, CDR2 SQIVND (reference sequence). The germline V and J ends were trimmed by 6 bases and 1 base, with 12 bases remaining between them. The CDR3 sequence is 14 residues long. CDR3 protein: CASSPPNKNTEAFF. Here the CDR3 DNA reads TGTGCCAGTAGCCCCCCCAACAAGAACACTGAAGCTTTCTTT.